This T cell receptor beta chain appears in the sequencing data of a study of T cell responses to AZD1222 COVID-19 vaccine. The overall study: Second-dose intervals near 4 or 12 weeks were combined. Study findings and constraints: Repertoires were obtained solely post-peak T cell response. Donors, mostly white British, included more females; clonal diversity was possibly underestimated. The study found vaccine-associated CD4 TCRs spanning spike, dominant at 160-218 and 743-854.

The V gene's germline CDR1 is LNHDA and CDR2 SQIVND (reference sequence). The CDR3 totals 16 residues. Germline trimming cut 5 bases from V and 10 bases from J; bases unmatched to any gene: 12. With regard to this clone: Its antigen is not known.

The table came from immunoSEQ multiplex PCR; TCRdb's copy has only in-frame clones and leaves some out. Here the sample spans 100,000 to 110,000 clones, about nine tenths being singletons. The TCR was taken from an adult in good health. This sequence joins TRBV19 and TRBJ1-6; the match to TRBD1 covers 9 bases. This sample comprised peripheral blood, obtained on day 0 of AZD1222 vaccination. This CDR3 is CASSLRGTGQRSPLHF. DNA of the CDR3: TGTGCCAGTAGTCTCAGAGGGACAGGGCAACGCTCACCCCTCCACTTT.